This entry features one T cell receptor beta chain sequence. Original data processing: Scientists estimated how many nucleated cells there were by amplifying reference gene primers. Profiling relied on immunoSEQ multiplex PCR, and the TCRdb table lists in-frame clones only, not all of them. V and J calls and clone size are those listed in that table; D and trimming were worked out from the DNA. Of approximately 440,000 clones listed, roughly 87% are singletons. The sample comes from a study of blood T cell repertoires in COVID-19. Germline CDR1 and CDR2: SGDLS and YYNGEE. V shed 4 bases and J shed 0 bases, with 14 bases lying between them. The CDR3 is 16 amino acids.

V is TRBV9 and J is TRBJ1-3; no reliable D call. The sample consisted of PBMCs or T cells enriched from blood (not recorded which). This TCR derives from a man in his late teens or twenties who had recovered from COVID-19. CDR3 in amino acids: CASSRLPGSSGNTIYF. The CDR3 DNA sequence: TGTGCCAGCAGCCGCCTTCCCGGGAGCTCTGGAAACACCATATATTTT.